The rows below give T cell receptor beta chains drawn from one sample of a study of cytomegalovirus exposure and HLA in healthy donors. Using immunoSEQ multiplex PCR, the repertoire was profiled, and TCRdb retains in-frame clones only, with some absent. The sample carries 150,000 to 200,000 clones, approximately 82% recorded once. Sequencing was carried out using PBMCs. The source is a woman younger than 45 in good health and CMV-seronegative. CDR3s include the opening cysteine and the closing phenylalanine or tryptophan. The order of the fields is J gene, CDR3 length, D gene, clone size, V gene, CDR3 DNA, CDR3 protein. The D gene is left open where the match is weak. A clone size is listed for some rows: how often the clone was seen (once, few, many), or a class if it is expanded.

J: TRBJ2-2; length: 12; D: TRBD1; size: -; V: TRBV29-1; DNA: TGCAGCGCTGACAGGGGAACCGGGGAGCTGTTTTTT; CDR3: CSADRGTGELFF
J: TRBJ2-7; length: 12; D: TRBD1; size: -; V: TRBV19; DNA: TGTGCCAGTAGCCCGACAGGGGACGAGCAGTACTTC; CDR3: CASSPTGDEQYF
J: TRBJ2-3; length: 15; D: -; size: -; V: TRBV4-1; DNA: TGCGCCAGCAGCCAAGTACGAGTTTTAGCAGATACGCAGTATTTT; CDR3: CASSQVRVLADTQYF
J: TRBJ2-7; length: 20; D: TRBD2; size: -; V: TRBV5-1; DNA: TGCGCCAGCAGCTCACGATCGACTAGCGGGCCGCTCATGGGCTCCTACGAGCAGTACTTC; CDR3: CASSSRSTSGPLMGSYEQYF
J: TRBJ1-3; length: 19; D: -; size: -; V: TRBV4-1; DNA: TGCGCCAGCAGCCAAGGCTCGGGCAGGGGACCCTACTCTGGAAACACCATATATTTT; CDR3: CASSQGSGRGPYSGNTIYF
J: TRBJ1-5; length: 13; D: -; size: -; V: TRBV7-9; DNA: TGTGCCAGCAGCCACAGGGACAATCAGCCCCAGCATTTT; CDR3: CASSHRDNQPQHF
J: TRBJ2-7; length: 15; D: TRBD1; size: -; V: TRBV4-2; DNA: TGTGCCAGCAGCCCCGGGACAGGGGTCCCCTACGAGCAGTACTTC; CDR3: CASSPGTGVPYEQYF
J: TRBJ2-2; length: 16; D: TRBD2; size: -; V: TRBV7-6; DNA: TGTGCCAGCAGCTTACAAGGCGGGGGGAACACCGGGGAGCTGTTTTTT; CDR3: CASSLQGGGNTGELFF
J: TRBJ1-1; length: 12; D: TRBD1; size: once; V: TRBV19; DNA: TGTGCCAGTAGTACACGACAGGGAGAAGCTTTCTTT; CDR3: CASSTRQGEAFF
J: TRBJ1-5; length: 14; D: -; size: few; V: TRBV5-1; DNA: TGCGCCAGCAGTCCCGCAGGGGATTATCAGCCCCAGCATTTT; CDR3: CASSPAGDYQPQHF
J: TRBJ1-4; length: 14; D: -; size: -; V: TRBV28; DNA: TGTGCCAGCAGTTCGGGACTGGTGGATGAAAAACTGTTTTTT; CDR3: CASSSGLVDEKLFF
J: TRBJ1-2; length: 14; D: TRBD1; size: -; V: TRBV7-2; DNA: TGTGCCAGCAGCCCGAGGGGGCGCGACTATGGCTACACCTTC; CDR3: CASSPRGRDYGYTF
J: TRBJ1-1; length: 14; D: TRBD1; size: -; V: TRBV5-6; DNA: TGTGCCGGCACCGATGGGACAGGGAGTACTGAAGCTTTCTTT; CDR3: CAGTDGTGSTEAFF
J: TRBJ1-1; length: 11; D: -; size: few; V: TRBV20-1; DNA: TGCAGTGCTAGCAGGGACACTGAAGCTTTCTTT; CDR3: CSASRDTEAFF
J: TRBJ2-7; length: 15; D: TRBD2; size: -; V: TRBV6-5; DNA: TGTGCCAGCAGTTACTCGCCCAGGGAGGGCTACGAGCAGTACTTC; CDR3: CASSYSPREGYEQYF
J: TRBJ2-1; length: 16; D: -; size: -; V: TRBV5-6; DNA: TGTGCCAGCAGCTTGGCCATCAGCGGTCCCTACAATGAGCAGTTCTTC; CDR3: CASSLAISGPYNEQFF
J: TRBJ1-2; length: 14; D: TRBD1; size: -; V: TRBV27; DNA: TGTGCCAGCAGTTCCCAGACAGGGTACTATGGCTACACCTTC; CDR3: CASSSQTGYYGYTF
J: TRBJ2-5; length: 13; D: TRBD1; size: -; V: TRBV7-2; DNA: TGTGCCAGCAGCATACAGGGGCTGGAGACCCAGTACTTC; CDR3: CASSIQGLETQYF
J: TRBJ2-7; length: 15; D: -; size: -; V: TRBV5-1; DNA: TGCGCCAGCAGCTTGGTGGGGGGTTCTTCCTACGAGCAGTACTTC; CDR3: CASSLVGGSSYEQYF
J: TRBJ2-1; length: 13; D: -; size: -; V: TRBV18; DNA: TGTGCCAGCTCACAGGGGCAGACCGCCGGGCAGTTCTTC; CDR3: CASSQGQTAGQFF
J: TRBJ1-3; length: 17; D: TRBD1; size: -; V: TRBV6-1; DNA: TGTGCCAGCAGTGTAGGGGGCAGATGGAACTCTGGAAACACCATATATTTT; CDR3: CASSVGGRWNSGNTIYF
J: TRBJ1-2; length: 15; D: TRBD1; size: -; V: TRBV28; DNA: TGTGCCAGCAGTTTTCGTACGACAGGGGGCAATGGCTACACCTTC; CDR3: CASSFRTTGGNGYTF
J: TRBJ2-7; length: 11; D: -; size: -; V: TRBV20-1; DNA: TGCAGTGCTCTCCGGACATACGAGCAGTACTTC; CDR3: CSALRTYEQYF
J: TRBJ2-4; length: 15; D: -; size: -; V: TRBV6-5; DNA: TGTGCCAGCAGCGACAGTGGGTTAGCCAAAAACATTCAGTACTTC; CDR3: CASSDSGLAKNIQYF
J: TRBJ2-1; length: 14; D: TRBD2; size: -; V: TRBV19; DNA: TGTGCCAGTAAAGTGGGGGGGTCCTACAATGAGCAGTTCTTC; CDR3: CASKVGGSYNEQFF
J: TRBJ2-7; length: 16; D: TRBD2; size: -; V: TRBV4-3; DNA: TGCGCCAGCAGCCAAGCTCGAGGGTCTCCGGGGGGTGAGCAGTACTTC; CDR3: CASSQARGSPGGEQYF
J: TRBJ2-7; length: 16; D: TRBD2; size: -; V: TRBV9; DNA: TGTGCCAGCAGCGTCGCTAGCGGGGGCCCAATCTACGAGCAGTACTTC; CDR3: CASSVASGGPIYEQYF
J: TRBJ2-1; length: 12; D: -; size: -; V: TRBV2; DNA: TGTGCCAGCAGTGTAGGCAGGTTAATGCAGTTCTTC; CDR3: CASSVGRLMQFF
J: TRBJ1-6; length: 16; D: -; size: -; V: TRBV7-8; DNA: TGTGCCAGCAGCTTAGGGAGGGTATCGTATAATTCACCCCTCCACTTT; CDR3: CASSLGRVSYNSPLHF
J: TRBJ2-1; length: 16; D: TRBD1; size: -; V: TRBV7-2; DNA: TGTGCCAGCAGCTTAGTAGGGGCAGGGGGCGTCAATGAGCAGTTCTTC; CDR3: CASSLVGAGGVNEQFF
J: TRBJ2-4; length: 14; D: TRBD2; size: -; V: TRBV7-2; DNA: TGTGCCAGCAGCTCTCGGGACTACAAAAACATTCAGTACTTC; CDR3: CASSSRDYKNIQYF
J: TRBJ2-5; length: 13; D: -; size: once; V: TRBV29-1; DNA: TGCAGCGTTGATTATAGCCTCCAAGAGACCCAGTACTTC; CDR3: CSVDYSLQETQYF
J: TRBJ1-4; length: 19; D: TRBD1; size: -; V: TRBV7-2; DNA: TGTGCCAGCAGCTTAAATGCCCCACAGGGGTTTGCAACTAATGAAAAACTGTTTTTT; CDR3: CASSLNAPQGFATNEKLFF
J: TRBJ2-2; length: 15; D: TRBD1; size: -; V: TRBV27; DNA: TGTGCCAGCAGTTGGACAGGGGGCCCGGCCGGGGAGCTGTTTTTT; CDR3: CASSWTGGPAGELFF
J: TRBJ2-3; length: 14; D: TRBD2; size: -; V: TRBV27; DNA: TGTGCCAGCAGTTTTGCGGGGGGGACAGATACGCAGTATTTT; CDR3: CASSFAGGTDTQYF
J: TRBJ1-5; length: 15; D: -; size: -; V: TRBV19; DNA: TGTGCCAGTAGTATATATCAGGGGCCGGGTCAGCCCCAGCATTTT; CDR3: CASSIYQGPGQPQHF
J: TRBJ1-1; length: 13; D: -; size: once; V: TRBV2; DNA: TGTGCCAGCAGTCCAAGACAAGACACTGAAGCTTTCTTT; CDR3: CASSPRQDTEAFF
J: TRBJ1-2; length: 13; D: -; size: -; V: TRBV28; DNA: TGTGCCAGCAGTTCCGCGGATGTATATGGCTACACCTTC; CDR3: CASSSADVYGYTF
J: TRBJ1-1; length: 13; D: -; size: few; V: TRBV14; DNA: TGTGCCAGCAGCCAAGATAGGAACACTGAAGCTTTCTTT; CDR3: CASSQDRNTEAFF
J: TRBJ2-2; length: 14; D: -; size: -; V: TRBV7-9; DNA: TGTGCCAGCAGCTTAACAGCGAACACCGGGGAGCTGTTTTTT; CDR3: CASSLTANTGELFF
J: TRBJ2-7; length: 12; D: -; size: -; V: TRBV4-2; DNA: TGTGCCAGCAGCCAAGACAGCGGTGAGCAGTACTTC; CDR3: CASSQDSGEQYF
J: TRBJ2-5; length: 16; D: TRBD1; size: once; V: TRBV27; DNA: TGTGCCAGCAGTGGGATCGGGACAGGGTTTCGGGAGACCCAGTACTTC; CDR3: CASSGIGTGFRETQYF
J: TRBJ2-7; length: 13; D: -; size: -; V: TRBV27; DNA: TGTGCCAGCAGTTTCCGTCCCTCCTACGAGCAGTACTTC; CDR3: CASSFRPSYEQYF
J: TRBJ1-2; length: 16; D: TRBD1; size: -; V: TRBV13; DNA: TGTGCCAGCAGCTTGGGGACAGGGATAGCTAACTATGGCTACACCTTC; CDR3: CASSLGTGIANYGYTF
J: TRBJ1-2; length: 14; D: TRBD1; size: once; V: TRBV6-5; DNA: TGTGCCAGCAGACGGACAGGGGGCGTAAATGGCTACACCTTC; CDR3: CASRRTGGVNGYTF
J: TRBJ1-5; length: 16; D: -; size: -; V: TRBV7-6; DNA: TGTGCCAGCAGCTTAACGGTCGGAGGTGGTGATCAGCCCCAGCATTTT; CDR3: CASSLTVGGGDQPQHF
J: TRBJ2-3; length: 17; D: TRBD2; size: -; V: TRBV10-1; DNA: TGCGCCAGCAGTGAGTCACTAGCGGGAATAAGCACAGATACGCAGTATTTT; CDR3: CASSESLAGISTDTQYF
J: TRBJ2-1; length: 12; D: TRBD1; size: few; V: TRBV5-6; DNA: TGTGCCAGCAGCATACAGGGGACAGAGCAGTTCTTC; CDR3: CASSIQGTEQFF
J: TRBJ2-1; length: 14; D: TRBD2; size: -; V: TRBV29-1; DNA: TGCAGCGGTACTAGCGGGGGCTTTAACAATGAGCAGTTCTTC; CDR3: CSGTSGGFNNEQFF
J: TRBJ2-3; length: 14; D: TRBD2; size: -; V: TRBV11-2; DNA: TGTGCCAGCAGCCTACAGGGACTAGCGGGAGAAGGGTATTTT; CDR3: CASSLQGLAGEGYF
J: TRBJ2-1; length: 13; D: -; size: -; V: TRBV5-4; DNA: TGTGCCAGCAGCACGATCGGACTCAATGAGCAGTTCTTC; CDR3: CASSTIGLNEQFF
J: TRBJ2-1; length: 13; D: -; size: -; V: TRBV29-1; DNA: TGCAGCGTTGTAGGGAGAGGGTACAATGAGCAGTTCTTC; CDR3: CSVVGRGYNEQFF
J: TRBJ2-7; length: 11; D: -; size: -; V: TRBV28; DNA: TGTGCCAGCAGTTTCGGGTACGAGCAGTACTTC; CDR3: CASSFGYEQYF
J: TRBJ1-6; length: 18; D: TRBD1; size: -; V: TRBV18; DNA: TGTGCCAGCTCACCTCAAAACCCGGGACAGGGGTTTAATTCACCCCTCCACTTT; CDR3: CASSPQNPGQGFNSPLHF
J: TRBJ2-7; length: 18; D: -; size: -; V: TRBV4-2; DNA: TGTGCCAGCAGCCAGGAGACTCTACAGCGGACAGCTCCCTACGAGCAGTACTTC; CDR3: CASSQETLQRTAPYEQYF
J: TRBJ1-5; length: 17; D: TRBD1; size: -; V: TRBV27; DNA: TGTGCCAGCAGTAGAAATACAGGGGGCTATAGCAATCAGCCCCAGCATTTT; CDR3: CASSRNTGGYSNQPQHF
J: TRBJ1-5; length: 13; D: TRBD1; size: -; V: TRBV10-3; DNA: TGTGCCATCAGTGGACAGGGGAATCAGCCCCAGCATTTT; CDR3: CAISGQGNQPQHF
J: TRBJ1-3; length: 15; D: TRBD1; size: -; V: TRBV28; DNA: TGTGCCAGCAGCACGGCAGGGGGCGACGGTTACACCATATATTTT; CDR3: CASSTAGGDGYTIYF
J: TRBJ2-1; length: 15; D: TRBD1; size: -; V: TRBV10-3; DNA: TGTGCCATCAGCTTCCAGCAGGGGGCCGAGTATGAGCAGTTCTTC; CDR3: CAISFQQGAEYEQFF
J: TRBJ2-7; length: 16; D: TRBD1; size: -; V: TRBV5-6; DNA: TGTGCCAGCAGCCGACGGACAGGGCCGGTAACCTACGAGCAGTACTTC; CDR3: CASSRRTGPVTYEQYF